This entry concerns a single T cell receptor beta chain. CDR1 MNHNS and CDR2 SASEGT come from the germline V gene. This CDR3 region has 16 residues. J gave up 7 bases and V 0 bases, and 5 bases lay outside the gene matches. Time point denoted: newly diagnosed GD, antithyroid drugs for less than 3 months. From PBMCs, RNA was extracted and then used to make the TCR library. Library construction for TCR beta used iRepertoire HTBI primers and Arm-PCR of CDR3 regions. TCRdb re-derived calls from the multiplex PCR reads in MiXCR, one entry per CDR3 protein. The sample lists roughly 440,000 distinct CDR3 sequences, about 16% seen once, with 20% to 25% in the top ten. The data belong to a study of regulatory T cells in long-lasting Graves disease. The sample was also linked to a second study, of T cells in Graves' hyperthyroidism and ophthalmopathy. That source notes: Patients showing uncontrolled infection, other autoimmune disease, pregnancy or lactation were ineligible.

This receptor was identified in a young woman with Graves disease. The material was peripheral blood mononuclear cells (PBMCs), obtained at new diagnosis, from a patient treated with antithyroid drugs. This chain connects TRBV6-1 to TRBJ1-6; 8 bases map to TRBD1. The CDR3 DNA reads TGTGCCAGCAGTGAAGCCGGGACAGGATTAAATTCACCCCTCCACTTT. It translates to CASSEAGTGLNSPLHF.